This T cell receptor beta chain came from a study of T cell responses to AZD1222 COVID-19 vaccine listed by TCRdb under 2021. For the study in its entirety: TCR sequencing was performed for approximately 240 trial participants, of whom about 200 were given two doses of AZD1222 and around 26 were given two doses of MenACWY control vaccine. Trial participants were enrolled by age into 18-55, 56-69 and 70-plus year subgroups, with approximately 150, 28 and 58 TCR-sequenced participants respectively. The study at large found these results: The 56-69-year group was small, and its depth increase did not reach significance, likely because of low power. Because no samples from the day 14 peak response were available, repertoires could be characterized only after the peak T cell response. Reportedly, close to half of the unique spike-specific TCRs recognized epitopes lying outside the regions that are mutated in the B.1.351 and B.1.1.7 variants. The vaccine-associated CD4 TCRs covered the entire spike protein, and the dominant responses fell in regions 160-218 and 743-854. After two AZD1222 doses, spike-specific TCR breadth and depth were significantly higher than at day 0 and than in MenACWY recipients. Conclusions about previously exposed vaccinees are limited because only five to seven AZD1222 recipients were SARS-CoV-2 seropositive at baseline. Most participants were white British and females outnumbered males, and the authors suggested that clonal diversity may have been underestimated.

The CDR3 regions of human TCRbeta chains were subjected to immunosequencing. Under the source paper's analysis protocol: TCRs in the repertoires were compared against a reference library of SARS-CoV-2-specific TCRs that had been generated with the MIRA antigen-specificity platform. Breadth was defined as the fraction of unique TCRs that were SARS-CoV-2-associated, and depth was defined as the fraction of total T cells that were SARS-CoV-2-associated. Using the MIRA data, each spike-specific TCR was mapped to the spike region that the TCR reacts to and placed in a CD4 or CD8 class. Log10-transformed breadth and depth values were compared by one-way ANOVA with Sidak's multiple comparisons tests. TCRdb re-hosts the immuneACCESS table, in-frame sequences only. Its copies lack some clones; in the studies checked, an unresolved V gene accounts for under half of them, and the cause for the rest is not known. That table is the source of V, J and clone size, and D and trimming were worked out from the DNA. The sample includes roughly 150,000 clones, with approximately 92% observed a single time. The top ten clones comprise approximately 7% of the sample.

Worth noting for this clone: It lacks a known antigen. No base-level quality is on record; no much larger clone is a single base apart.

Explained via the paper, the time point label denotes: about 28 days (+/-7) after the second vaccine dose. AZD1222 recipients with second doses at about 4 weeks or about 12 weeks were pooled, because spike-specific TCR depth and breadth did not differ between schedules. Vaccinee samples came from UK trials COV001 and COV002, including a single-blind randomized controlled phase 2/3 trial of AZD1222 (ChAdOx1 nCoV-19) in healthy adults. For TCRbeta chain sequencing, PBMC samples from trial participants were taken at day 0 and at day 28 after the second dose. For this chain, trimming is 0 bases at the V end and 4 bases at the J end, and the number of junction bases without a gene match is 4. CDR1 and CDR2 are drawn from the germline V gene (reference sequence): SGHNT, YYREEE. The CDR3 measures 16 amino acids from cysteine to phenylalanine. Just the 48-base CDR3 DNA is kept, in frame starting at base 1.

Material: peripheral blood, obtained 28 days after the second AZD1222 dose. The source of this sequence is an adult who received the AZD1222 COVID-19 vaccine. The chain is assembled from TRBV5-4 and TRBJ1-6, with 7 junctional bases fitting TRBD1. The CDR3 here reads CASSLAPGQYNSPLHF. The DNA sequence follows: TGTGCCAGCAGCTTGGCTCCGGGACAGTATAATTCACCCCTCCACTTT.